This is a list of T cell receptor beta chains from one sample in a study of CD8+CD57+ T cells in acquired aplastic anemia. TCRdb re-called the reads through MiXCR, storing one row per CDR3 protein. This sample yields around 170,000 distinct CDR3 sequences, of which 48% are seen a single time; over 7.5% belongs to the top ten. Sequencing was performed on sorted CD4+, CD8+, or CD8+CD57+ T cells (not recorded which) from PBMCs. The receptor set was obtained from a human donor with aplastic anemia. The CDR3 runs from the conserved cysteine through the conserved F or W. D genes are given only for firm matches. For some rows the clone size is stated as once, few or many, or as a class when expanded; others skip it.

cdr3_nt: TGCGCCAGCAGTGATTCACTCTCGCAGCCCCAGCATTTT; cdr3_aa: CASSDSLSQPQHF; d_call: NA; v_call: TRBV10-2; j_call: TRBJ1-5; clone_size: NA
cdr3_nt: TGTGCCAGCAGTTACTCGGCGGGAGGCTCCCCAGATACGCAGTATTTT; cdr3_aa: CASSYSAGGSPDTQYF; d_call: TRBD2; v_call: TRBV6-5; j_call: TRBJ2-3; clone_size: few
cdr3_nt: TGTGCCAGCACCACGAAACCAGGGACAGATACGCAGTATTTT; cdr3_aa: CASTTKPGTDTQYF; d_call: NA; v_call: TRBV6-1; j_call: TRBJ2-3; clone_size: NA
cdr3_nt: TGTGCCAGTAGTATGGGACTAGTTAACTATGAGCAGTTCTTC; cdr3_aa: CASSMGLVNYEQFF; d_call: TRBD2; v_call: TRBV19; j_call: TRBJ2-1; clone_size: many
cdr3_nt: TGTGCCAGCTTCGTTGAGGGGTTGGGCACTGAAGCTTTCTTT; cdr3_aa: CASFVEGLGTEAFF; d_call: NA; v_call: TRBV2; j_call: TRBJ1-1; clone_size: NA
cdr3_nt: TGTGCCACCGCGGTACAGGTCTATGGCTACACCTTC; cdr3_aa: CATAVQVYGYTF; d_call: NA; v_call: TRBV10-3; j_call: TRBJ1-2; clone_size: NA
cdr3_nt: TGCGCCAGCAGCCCGCCCGGTCGGAACACCGGGGAGCTGTTTTTT; cdr3_aa: CASSPPGRNTGELFF; d_call: NA; v_call: TRBV5-1; j_call: TRBJ2-2; clone_size: NA
cdr3_nt: TGTGCCACCCGTGGTTACTGGACTAGCGGGAGATCGGATGAGCAGTTCTTC; cdr3_aa: CATRGYWTSGRSDEQFF; d_call: TRBD2; v_call: TRBV24-1; j_call: TRBJ2-1; clone_size: few
cdr3_nt: TGTGCCAGCAGTGAGGGGACAGGGGGCGGCTACACCTTC; cdr3_aa: CASSEGTGGGYTF; d_call: TRBD1; v_call: TRBV2; j_call: TRBJ1-2; clone_size: few
cdr3_nt: TGTGCCAGCAGCTCATTGGGAGGGGCGAATTCACCCCTCCACTTT; cdr3_aa: CASSSLGGANSPLHF; d_call: NA; v_call: TRBV5-6; j_call: TRBJ1-6; clone_size: many
cdr3_nt: TGCAGTGCTAGAGGCCTCGGGGTGGGAGAGACCCAGTACTTC; cdr3_aa: CSARGLGVGETQYF; d_call: NA; v_call: TRBV20-1; j_call: TRBJ2-5; clone_size: NA
cdr3_nt: TGTGCCACCAGTGACACGCAAGGAACCCCTTTGAGCTACACCTTC; cdr3_aa: CATSDTQGTPLSYTF; d_call: NA; v_call: TRBV24-1; j_call: TRBJ1-2; clone_size: few
cdr3_nt: TGTGCCAGCCACAGGGGCGTAAACACTGAAGCTTTCTTT; cdr3_aa: CASHRGVNTEAFF; d_call: TRBD1; v_call: TRBV7-2; j_call: TRBJ1-1; clone_size: NA
cdr3_nt: TGTGCCACCAGGAGGGGACAGGGCGAAGCTTTCTTT; cdr3_aa: CATRRGQGEAFF; d_call: TRBD1; v_call: TRBV24-1; j_call: TRBJ1-1; clone_size: NA
cdr3_nt: TGTGCCAGCAGTGAACAGGGGATTAGAACTGAAGCTTTCTTT; cdr3_aa: CASSEQGIRTEAFF; d_call: NA; v_call: TRBV2; j_call: TRBJ1-1; clone_size: once
cdr3_nt: TGCAGTGTAACGGACGGGCCTTACTCGACTGAAGCTTTCTTT; cdr3_aa: CSVTDGPYSTEAFF; d_call: NA; v_call: TRBV20-1; j_call: TRBJ1-1; clone_size: few
cdr3_nt: TGTGCCAGCAGTGACAGGGGGTATGATGAGCAGTTCTTC; cdr3_aa: CASSDRGYDEQFF; d_call: TRBD1; v_call: TRBV2; j_call: TRBJ2-1; clone_size: NA
cdr3_nt: TGCGCCAGCAGTGACGGCAGGGGCCACGAGCAGTACTTC; cdr3_aa: CASSDGRGHEQYF; d_call: NA; v_call: TRBV10-1; j_call: TRBJ2-7; clone_size: few
cdr3_nt: TGTGCCAGCAGCGCCTATGTCGGTCCCGGGGAGCTGTTTTTT; cdr3_aa: CASSAYVGPGELFF; d_call: NA; v_call: TRBV6-4; j_call: TRBJ2-2; clone_size: NA
cdr3_nt: TGTGCCAGCTCCTCCCCGGGTGGGCTAGGGAAGAACTATGGCTACACCTTC; cdr3_aa: CASSSPGGLGKNYGYTF; d_call: NA; v_call: TRBV11-1; j_call: TRBJ1-2; clone_size: NA
cdr3_nt: TGCAGCGTGGAGACAGGGAACACTGAAGCTTTCTTT; cdr3_aa: CSVETGNTEAFF; d_call: NA; v_call: TRBV29-1; j_call: TRBJ1-1; clone_size: NA
cdr3_nt: TGCAGCGTTGAAGGGGGACAGGGATCAGATACGCAGTATTTT; cdr3_aa: CSVEGGQGSDTQYF; d_call: TRBD1; v_call: TRBV29-1; j_call: TRBJ2-3; clone_size: NA
cdr3_nt: TGCGCCAGCAGCTTCCGGGACAGGGGCATGAACACTGAAGCTTTCTTT; cdr3_aa: CASSFRDRGMNTEAFF; d_call: TRBD1; v_call: TRBV5-1; j_call: TRBJ1-1; clone_size: NA
cdr3_nt: TGTGCCAGCAGCTTAAGCCTAGGACAGACCACCACCTTC; cdr3_aa: CASSLSLGQTTTF; d_call: NA; v_call: TRBV7-3; j_call: TRBJ1-2; clone_size: many
cdr3_nt: TGCAGTGCTAGGTCTCGGGAATATGAGCAGTTCTTC; cdr3_aa: CSARSREYEQFF; d_call: NA; v_call: TRBV20-1; j_call: TRBJ2-1; clone_size: few
cdr3_nt: TGTGCCAGCAGTGAGGAGACAGTCCAAACGGCGCCCCAGCATTTT; cdr3_aa: CASSEETVQTAPQHF; d_call: NA; v_call: TRBV2; j_call: TRBJ1-5; clone_size: NA
cdr3_nt: TGTGCCAGCAGCTTAGCTCAGGGATGGTACGAGCAGTACTTC; cdr3_aa: CASSLAQGWYEQYF; d_call: NA; v_call: TRBV7-9; j_call: TRBJ2-7; clone_size: many
cdr3_nt: TGTGCCACCAGCAGCGGGTTGGGGGAGACCTACAATGAGCAGTTCTTC; cdr3_aa: CATSSGLGETYNEQFF; d_call: NA; v_call: TRBV15; j_call: TRBJ2-1; clone_size: NA
cdr3_nt: TGTGCCAGCAGCGTACAGGGTACGGGTCAGCCCCAGTACTTC; cdr3_aa: CASSVQGTGQPQYF; d_call: NA; v_call: TRBV2; j_call: TRBJ2-5; clone_size: once
cdr3_nt: TGTGCCAGCAGCTTCCCCGACAGGGCGAGCTCCTACGAGCAGTACTTC; cdr3_aa: CASSFPDRASSYEQYF; d_call: TRBD1; v_call: TRBV7-9; j_call: TRBJ2-7; clone_size: many
cdr3_nt: TGTGCCAGTAGTACACCGCGGACAGGAGCCAAGAATGGCTACACCTTC; cdr3_aa: CASSTPRTGAKNGYTF; d_call: TRBD1; v_call: TRBV19; j_call: TRBJ1-2; clone_size: NA
cdr3_nt: TGTGCCATCAGTAGAGATACCGGGACAGAGAACTATGGCTACACCTTC; cdr3_aa: CAISRDTGTENYGYTF; d_call: TRBD1; v_call: TRBV10-3; j_call: TRBJ1-2; clone_size: many
cdr3_nt: TGTGCCAGCAGCCTCATGTTAGATACGCAGTATTTT; cdr3_aa: CASSLMLDTQYF; d_call: NA; v_call: TRBV7-9; j_call: TRBJ2-3; clone_size: NA
cdr3_nt: TGCAGTGCTAGAGACGGAGGGCAGCCCTATGGCTACACCTTC; cdr3_aa: CSARDGGQPYGYTF; d_call: NA; v_call: TRBV20-1; j_call: TRBJ1-2; clone_size: NA
cdr3_nt: TGTGCCAGCAGCTTGTCCTCAACTGAAGCTTTCTTT; cdr3_aa: CASSLSSTEAFF; d_call: NA; v_call: TRBV7-9; j_call: TRBJ1-1; clone_size: NA
cdr3_nt: TGTGCCAGTAACGACCGGGACAGGGTGCATGGCTACACCTTC; cdr3_aa: CASNDRDRVHGYTF; d_call: TRBD1; v_call: TRBV19; j_call: TRBJ1-2; clone_size: NA
cdr3_nt: TGTGCCAGCAGCGTAGGGCTTTCGAACACCGGGGAGCTGTTTTTT; cdr3_aa: CASSVGLSNTGELFF; d_call: NA; v_call: TRBV9; j_call: TRBJ2-2; clone_size: many
cdr3_nt: TGTGCCACCAGTAGACAGGTTAGGAACACTGAAGCTTTCTTT; cdr3_aa: CATSRQVRNTEAFF; d_call: NA; v_call: TRBV19; j_call: TRBJ1-1; clone_size: many
cdr3_nt: TGTGCCAGCAGTTTATCGAAGACCGGGAAGGCCAACGTCCTGACTTTC; cdr3_aa: CASSLSKTGKANVLTF; d_call: NA; v_call: TRBV27; j_call: TRBJ2-6; clone_size: NA
cdr3_nt: TGTGCCAGCAGCCGCATTCGGGGAGACACTGAAGCTTTCTTT; cdr3_aa: CASSRIRGDTEAFF; d_call: NA; v_call: TRBV6-1; j_call: TRBJ1-1; clone_size: NA
cdr3_nt: TGCAGTGCTAGATCCGGACGGGGTCTTAGCAATCAGCCCCAGCATTTT; cdr3_aa: CSARSGRGLSNQPQHF; d_call: NA; v_call: TRBV20-1; j_call: TRBJ1-5; clone_size: many
cdr3_nt: TGTGCCAGCAGAAGCGGTAGGATACAGAACACTGAAGCTTTCTTT; cdr3_aa: CASRSGRIQNTEAFF; d_call: NA; v_call: TRBV7-9; j_call: TRBJ1-1; clone_size: many
cdr3_nt: TGTGCCAGCAGCGATGACACAGGGAAATACGAGCAGTACTTC; cdr3_aa: CASSDDTGKYEQYF; d_call: NA; v_call: TRBV11-2; j_call: TRBJ2-7; clone_size: NA
cdr3_nt: TGTGCCAGCAGTGAAGCGCTTCGAGAGATCTCCTACGAGCAGTACTTC; cdr3_aa: CASSEALREISYEQYF; d_call: NA; v_call: TRBV2; j_call: TRBJ2-7; clone_size: NA
cdr3_nt: TGTGCCAGCAGCCTCGGGACAGTAGCCGAGCAGTACTTC; cdr3_aa: CASSLGTVAEQYF; d_call: TRBD1; v_call: TRBV5-8; j_call: TRBJ2-7; clone_size: NA
cdr3_nt: TGTGCCAGCAGCTTGAGGGCGGGAGGGGCCAAAAACATTCAGTACTTC; cdr3_aa: CASSLRAGGAKNIQYF; d_call: TRBD2; v_call: TRBV5-4; j_call: TRBJ2-4; clone_size: NA
cdr3_nt: TGTGCCAGCAGCTTCGGGACAGGGCGCGACGAGCAGTACTTC; cdr3_aa: CASSFGTGRDEQYF; d_call: TRBD1; v_call: TRBV5-6; j_call: TRBJ2-7; clone_size: many
cdr3_nt: TGTGCCAGCAGTGCCACAGGGCGGGGGTATAGCAATCAGCCCCAGCATTTT; cdr3_aa: CASSATGRGYSNQPQHF; d_call: NA; v_call: TRBV2; j_call: TRBJ1-5; clone_size: NA
cdr3_nt: TGTGCCAGCAGCTTGGTGGGGGCCGCCTACGAGCAGTACTTC; cdr3_aa: CASSLVGAAYEQYF; d_call: NA; v_call: TRBV5-6; j_call: TRBJ2-7; clone_size: few
cdr3_nt: TGTGCTAGTGGTCGGGACAGGAACACTGAAGCTTTCTTT; cdr3_aa: CASGRDRNTEAFF; d_call: TRBD1; v_call: TRBV12-5; j_call: TRBJ1-1; clone_size: NA
cdr3_nt: TGCAGTGCTGCCGGGACTGGTAACTCCTACGAGCAGTACTTC; cdr3_aa: CSAAGTGNSYEQYF; d_call: NA; v_call: TRBV20-1; j_call: TRBJ2-7; clone_size: NA
cdr3_nt: TGTGCCAGCAGCGCGGGACTAGCGTCGGGTGAGCAGTTCTTC; cdr3_aa: CASSAGLASGEQFF; d_call: TRBD2; v_call: TRBV11-1; j_call: TRBJ2-1; clone_size: few
cdr3_nt: TGTGCCATCACTAGAGAGTCCTACAATGAGCAGTTCTTC; cdr3_aa: CAITRESYNEQFF; d_call: NA; v_call: TRBV10-3; j_call: TRBJ2-1; clone_size: NA
cdr3_nt: TGTGCCAGCAGTAAGTCAGGAACAGCTTCTAACGAGCAGTACTTC; cdr3_aa: CASSKSGTASNEQYF; d_call: NA; v_call: TRBV2; j_call: TRBJ2-7; clone_size: few
cdr3_nt: TGTGCCATCAGTGATGAGTTAACCGGGGAGCTGTTTTTT; cdr3_aa: CAISDELTGELFF; d_call: NA; v_call: TRBV10-3; j_call: TRBJ2-2; clone_size: NA
cdr3_nt: TGTGCCAGCAGTCGCGGAGAGACCCAGTACTTC; cdr3_aa: CASSRGETQYF; d_call: NA; v_call: TRBV2; j_call: TRBJ2-5; clone_size: NA